This TCR beta chain came from a study of T cells after posttransplantation cyclophosphamide. The naive gate required viable CD3+CD4+ or CD3+CD8+ cells with CCR7+CD45RA+CD45RO-CD95-CD27+CD28+ phenotype. This related bone marrow graft donor gave peripheral blood on the day of marrow donation. Repertoires were generated with immunoSEQ multiplex PCR, while TCRdb's copy carries only in-frame clones and drops some. The repertoire consists of about 20,000 clones, with almost 99% occurring once and the leading ten covering roughly 0.15%. The ends were cut back, 4 bases at V and 5 bases at J, with 8 bases in the middle. The CDR3 covers 12 residues. CDR1 and CDR2 from the germline V gene are MNHEY and SVGAGI.

The TCR comes from a man between 40 and 49 years old in good health, CMV-negative, and a related stem cell transplant donor. The chain joins TRBV6-5 to TRBJ2-5; D gene ambiguous. Sequenced: naive CD4+ T cells sorted from PBMCs. CDR3 protein: CASSSLRETQYF. Here the CDR3 DNA reads TGTGCCAGCAGTTCCCTGCGGGAGACCCAGTACTTC.